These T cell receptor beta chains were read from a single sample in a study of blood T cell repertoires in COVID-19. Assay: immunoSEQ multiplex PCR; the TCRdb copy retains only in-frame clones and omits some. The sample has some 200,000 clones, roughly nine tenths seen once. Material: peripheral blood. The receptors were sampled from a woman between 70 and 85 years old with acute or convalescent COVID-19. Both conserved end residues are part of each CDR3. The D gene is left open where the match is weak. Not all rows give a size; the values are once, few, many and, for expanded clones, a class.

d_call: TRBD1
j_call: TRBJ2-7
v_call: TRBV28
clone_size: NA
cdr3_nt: TGTGCCAGCACCTCCGGGACAGGACAATACGAGCAGTACTTC
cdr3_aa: CASTSGTGQYEQYF

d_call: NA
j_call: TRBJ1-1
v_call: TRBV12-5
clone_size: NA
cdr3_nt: TGTGCTAGTGGGGCAATCAGGGGTGGCACTGAAGCTTTCTTT
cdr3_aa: CASGAIRGGTEAFF

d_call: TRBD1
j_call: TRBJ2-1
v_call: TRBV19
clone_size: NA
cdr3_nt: TGTGCCAGTAGTATCAGGACAGGGAGCTCCTACAATGAGCAGTTCTTC
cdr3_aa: CASSIRTGSSYNEQFF

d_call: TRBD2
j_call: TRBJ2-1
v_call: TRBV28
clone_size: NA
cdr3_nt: TGTGCCAGCAGTTTATTATCCGGCGGGAGCAATGAGCAGTTCTTC
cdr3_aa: CASSLLSGGSNEQFF

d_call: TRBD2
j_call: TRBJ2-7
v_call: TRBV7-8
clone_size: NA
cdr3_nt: TGTGCCAGCAGCTTTCTATCGGGAGGGCAATCCTACGAGCAGTACTTC
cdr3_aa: CASSFLSGGQSYEQYF

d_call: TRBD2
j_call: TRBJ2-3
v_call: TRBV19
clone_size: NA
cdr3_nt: TGTGCCAGTAGTATCGGGAGGGGCCGAACCCGCACAGATACGCAGTATTTT
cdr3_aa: CASSIGRGRTRTDTQYF

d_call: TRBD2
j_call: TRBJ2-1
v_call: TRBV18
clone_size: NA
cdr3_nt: TGTGCCAGCTCACTGGAAGCGGGGGGGTACAATGAGCAGTTCTTC
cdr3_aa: CASSLEAGGYNEQFF

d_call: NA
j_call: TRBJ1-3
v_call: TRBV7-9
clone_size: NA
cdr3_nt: TGTGCCAGCAGTTTACAGGGTTCTGTAAACACCATATATTTT
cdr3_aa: CASSLQGSVNTIYF

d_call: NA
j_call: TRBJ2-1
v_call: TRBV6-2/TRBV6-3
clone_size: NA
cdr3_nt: TGTGCCAGCAGTTACTCGATCCCGGGGGGCAGGAATGAGCAGTTCTTC
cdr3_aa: CASSYSIPGGRNEQFF

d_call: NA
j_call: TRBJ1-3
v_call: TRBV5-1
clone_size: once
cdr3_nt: TGCGCCAGCAGCTTCGGGACTCTCTCTGGAAACACCATATATTTT
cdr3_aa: CASSFGTLSGNTIYF

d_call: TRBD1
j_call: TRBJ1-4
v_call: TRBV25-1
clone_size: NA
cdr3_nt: TGTGCCAGCAGTGAGCTGGACAGGGTTCATGAAAAACTGTTTTTT
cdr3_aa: CASSELDRVHEKLFF

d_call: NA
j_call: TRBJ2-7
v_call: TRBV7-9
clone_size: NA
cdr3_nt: TGTGCCAGCAGCTCGAGTAGCGGGACAGGGTTGAACGAGCAGTACTTC
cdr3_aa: CASSSSSGTGLNEQYF

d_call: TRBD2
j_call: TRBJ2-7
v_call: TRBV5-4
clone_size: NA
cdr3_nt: TGTGCCAGCAGCCAGGGGACTAGGATTTCCGAGCAGTACTTC
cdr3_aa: CASSQGTRISEQYF

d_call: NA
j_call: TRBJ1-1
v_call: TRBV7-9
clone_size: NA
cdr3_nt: TGTGCCAGCAGCTTAGGGGGAGGGGCCACTGAAGCTTTCTTT
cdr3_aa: CASSLGGGATEAFF

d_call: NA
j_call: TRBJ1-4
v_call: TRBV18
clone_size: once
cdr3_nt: TGTGCCAGCTCACCATTGGAGGGTGAAAAACTGTTTTTT
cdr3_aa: CASSPLEGEKLFF

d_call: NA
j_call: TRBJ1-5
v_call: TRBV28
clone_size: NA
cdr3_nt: TGTGCCAGCAGTCTGGCGACTCGGGTCCCTCAGCCCCAGCATTTT
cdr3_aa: CASSLATRVPQPQHF

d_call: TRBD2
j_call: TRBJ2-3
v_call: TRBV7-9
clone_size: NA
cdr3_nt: TGTGCCAGCAGCCATTCAGGGACTAGCTCAGATACGCAGTATTTT
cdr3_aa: CASSHSGTSSDTQYF

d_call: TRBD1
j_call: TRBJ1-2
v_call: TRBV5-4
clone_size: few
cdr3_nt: TGTGCCAGCAGCTTGTGGGGGGGACAGGGATTTGGCTACACCTTC
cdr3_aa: CASSLWGGQGFGYTF

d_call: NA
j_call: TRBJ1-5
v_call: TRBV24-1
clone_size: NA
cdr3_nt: TGTGCCACCAGTGATTTGAACCCCGGGGAGGGGAAGGGTAGCAATCAGCCCCAGCATTTT
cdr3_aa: CATSDLNPGEGKGSNQPQHF

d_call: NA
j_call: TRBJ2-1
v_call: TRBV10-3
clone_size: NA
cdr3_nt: TGTGCCATCAGTGACGTGGTGGAGGAGCAGTTCTTC
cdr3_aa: CAISDVVEEQFF

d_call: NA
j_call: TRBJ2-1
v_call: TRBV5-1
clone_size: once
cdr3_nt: TGCGCCAGCAGCTTGGTTCCTATCCTGAATGAGCAGTTCTTC
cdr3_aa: CASSLVPILNEQFF

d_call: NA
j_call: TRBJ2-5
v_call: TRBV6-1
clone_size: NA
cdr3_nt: TGTGCCAGCAGAAGGGACACCCAAGAGACCCAGTACTTC
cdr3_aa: CASRRDTQETQYF

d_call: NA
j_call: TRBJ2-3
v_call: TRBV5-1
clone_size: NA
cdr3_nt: TGCGCCAGCAGCTTGGCGGGGTCGCGAGCCACAGATACGCAGTATTTT
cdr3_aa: CASSLAGSRATDTQYF

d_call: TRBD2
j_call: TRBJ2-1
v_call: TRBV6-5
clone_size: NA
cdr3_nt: TGTGCCAGCTCGCGGACTAGCGGGGGGGAGGTGTTCTTC
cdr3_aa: CASSRTSGGEVFF

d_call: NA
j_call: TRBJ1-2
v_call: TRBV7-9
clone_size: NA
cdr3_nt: TGTGCCAGCAGCCCGACATCGGGGAGCTATGGCTACACCTTC
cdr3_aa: CASSPTSGSYGYTF